One and the same sample provided the 14 T cell receptor beta chains below, sequenced in a study of early T cells in non-severe SARS-CoV-2 infection. TCRdb re-called the 5' RACE reads through MiXCR, storing one row per CDR3 protein. Of tens of thousands of distinct CDR3 sequences in the sample, 10% to 15% are singletons; the top ten hold approximately 4.7%. The sample was whole blood. These receptors were obtained from an adult who was a healthcare worker with PCR-confirmed SARS-CoV-2 infection or an uninfected control (not recorded which).

This clonotype was counted at least ten times. The chain couples TRBV12-3 or TRBV12-4 to TRBJ1-5; no firm D call. The CDR3 sequence is 16 residues long. V shed 2 bases and J shed 0 bases, with 11 bases lying between them. CDR3: CASSLIPGYSNQPQHF. The CDR3 bases are TGTGCCAGCAGTTTAATACCCGGATATAGCAATCAGCCCCAGCATTTT.

J is TRBJ1-1 and V is TRBV20-1; D unresolved. Germline CDR1 is DFQATT and CDR2 is SNEGSKA (reference sequence). CDR3 size: 13 residues. Trimming shortened V by 3 bases and J by 0 bases, and 8 bases separated the two germline ends. CDR3 loop: CSASVQMNTEAFF. The CDR3 nucleotides read TGCAGTGCTAGTGTGCAAATGAACACTGAAGCTTTCTTT.

This clonotype was counted a few times. This chain links TRBV2 with TRBJ2-6; D remains ambiguous. Trimming took off 8 bases at V and 4 bases at J, with 15 bases between the two ends. Germline CDR1 reads SNHLY; CDR2 reads FYNNEI. There are 15 residues in the CDR3. The CDR3 protein is CASGLNSAGANVLTF. CDR3 nucleotide sequence: TGTGCCAGCGGCCTAAACAGCGCCGGGGCCAACGTCCTGACTTTC.

By its share, this clonotype is medium-sized. The chain couples TRBV20-1 to TRBJ2-7, with D maybe TRBD2 (5 bases). V was shortened by 2 bases and J by 4 bases, with 21 bases between the two germline ends. The germline V gene encodes CDR1 DFQATT and CDR2 SNEGSKA (reference sequence). CDR3 length equals 16 residues. The CDR3 DNA is TGCAGTGCTAGAAGGCTCCGAGCCAGCGGCAGGTACGAGCAGTACTTC. It yields the protein CSARRLRASGRYEQYF.

This clonotype showed up just a few times. This sequence joins TRBV29-1 and TRBJ2-3, with D perhaps TRBD2 (5 bases). The CDR3 runs to 12 residues. V lost 4 bases and J lost 2, with 7 bases in between. Germline V CDR1 and CDR2: SQVTM, ANQGSEA. The CDR3 loop reads CSVGDYTDTQYF. The CDR3 region has the DNA TGCAGCGTTGGAGACTACACAGATACGCAGTATTTT.

Ten or more counts support this clonotype. The gene calls are TRBV7-2 and TRBJ1-1; 7 bases line up with TRBD1. From germline, CDR1 is SGHTA and CDR2 FQGNSA. J was trimmed by 0 bases and V by 6 bases; bases with no gene match: 7. This CDR3 spans 15 amino acids. The CDR3 protein is CASRFSGTVNTEAFF. The CDR3 bases are TGTGCCAGCAGATTTTCCGGGACAGTGAACACTGAAGCTTTCTTT.

This clonotype was detected ten times or more. This chain uses TRBV4-1 with TRBJ1-1; the D gene is possibly TRBD1 (5 bases). There are 13 residues in the CDR3. Trimming removed 4 bases from V and 0 bases from J, with 6 bases in between. Germline CDR1 and CDR2: MGHRA and YSYEKL. CDR3 sequence (DNA): TGCGCCAGCAGCCGCAGGGTGAACACTGAAGCTTTCTTT. This sequence encodes CASSRRVNTEAFF.

This clonotype was picked up many times. V and J are TRBV6-5 and TRBJ2-7; weak D call: TRBD2 (6 bases). V lost 4 bases, J lost 5 bases, and 15 bases lay in between. CDR1 is MNHEY, CDR2 SVGAGI, per germline. This CDR3 comprises 14 residues. CDR3 amino acids: CASSFGSSGDEQYF. The CDR3 DNA reads as TGTGCCAGCAGTTTCGGCTCCTCGGGGGACGAGCAGTACTTC.

This clonotype was counted many times. CDR3 in amino acids: CASSLLQTNYGYTF. The CDR3 DNA is TGTGCCAGCAGCTTATTACAGACCAACTATGGCTACACCTTC. The chain links TRBV7-2 to TRBJ1-2; D call uncertain. Germline CDR1 and CDR2: SGHTA and FQGNSA. V lost 2 bases and J lost 2, with 9 bases in between. The CDR3 is made up of 14 amino acids.

This clonotype appeared a few times. V and J are TRBV5-5 and TRBJ1-1, with 7 bases lining up with TRBD1. The V and J ends lost 4 bases and 0 bases, in that order; junction bases with no gene match: 3. This CDR3 has 14 amino acids. Germline lookup yields CDR1 SGHKS and CDR2 YYEKEE (reference sequence). CDR3 in DNA: TGTGCCAGCAGCCGTACAGGGGTGAACACTGAAGCTTTCTTT. Translated, it gives CASSRTGVNTEAFF.

The table lists this clonotype with many counts. The CDR3 sequence is CASSFQGQETQYF. The CDR3, as DNA: TGTGCCAGCAGCTTTCAGGGTCAAGAGACCCAGTACTTC. V gene TRBV7-3 combines with J gene TRBJ2-5; a possible D gene is TRBD1 (5 bases). The germline CDR1 and CDR2 sequences are SGHTA and FQGTGA. The V and J ends lost 3 bases and 2 bases respectively, with 7 bases between them. CDR3 length: 13 amino acids.

Many counts were recorded for this clonotype. This chain links TRBV27 with TRBJ1-6; 7 bases align to TRBD1. Losses at the gene ends were 7 bases for V and 3 bases for J; bases not matched to a gene: 6. The CDR3 runs to 15 residues. CDR1 is MNHEY, CDR2 SMNVEV, per germline (reference sequence). CDR3 residues: CASTPGQYYNSPLHF. In DNA form, the CDR3 reads TGTGCCAGCACCCCGGGACAGTACTATAATTCACCCCTCCACTTT.

This clonotype came up many times. The chain uses TRBV20-1 and TRBJ1-2; 11 bases fit TRBD1. V lost 0 bases, J lost 4 bases, and 7 bases stayed unmatched. The CDR3 totals 16 residues. Germline assignment: CDR1 DFQATT and CDR2 SNEGSKA (reference sequence). The CDR3 region is CSARDWGTGGFYGYTF. CDR3 coding DNA: TGCAGTGCTAGAGATTGGGGGACAGGGGGTTTCTATGGCTACACCTTC.

This clonotype appeared a single time. A read error is possible here, since a much larger clone lies one base away. This chain joins TRBV6-2 or TRBV6-3 and TRBJ2-3; D gene unclear. The CDR3 extends over 11 amino acids. V was clipped by 5 bases and J by 4 bases, with 4 bases between them. CDR1 and CDR2 from the germline V gene are MNHEY and SVGEGT. Here the CDR3 reads CASSHPDTQYF. DNA of the CDR3: TGTGCCAGCAGTCACCCAGATACGCAGTATTTT.